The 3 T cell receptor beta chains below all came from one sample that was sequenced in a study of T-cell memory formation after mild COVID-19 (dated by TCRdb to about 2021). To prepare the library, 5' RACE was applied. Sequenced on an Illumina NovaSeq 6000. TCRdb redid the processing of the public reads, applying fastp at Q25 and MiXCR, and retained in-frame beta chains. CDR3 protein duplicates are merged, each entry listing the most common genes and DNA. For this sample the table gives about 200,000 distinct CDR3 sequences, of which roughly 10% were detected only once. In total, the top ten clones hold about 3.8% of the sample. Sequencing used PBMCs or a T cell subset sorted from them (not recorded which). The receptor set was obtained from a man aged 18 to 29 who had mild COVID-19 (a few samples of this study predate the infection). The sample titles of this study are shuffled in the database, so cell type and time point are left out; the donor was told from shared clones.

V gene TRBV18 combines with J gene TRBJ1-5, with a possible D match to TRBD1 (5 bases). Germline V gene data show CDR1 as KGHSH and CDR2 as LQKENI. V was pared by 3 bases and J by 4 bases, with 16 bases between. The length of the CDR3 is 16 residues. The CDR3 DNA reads TGTGCCAGCTCACCGAGGGAGGGGCGATTAAATCAGCCCCAGCATTTT. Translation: CASSPREGRLNQPQHF.

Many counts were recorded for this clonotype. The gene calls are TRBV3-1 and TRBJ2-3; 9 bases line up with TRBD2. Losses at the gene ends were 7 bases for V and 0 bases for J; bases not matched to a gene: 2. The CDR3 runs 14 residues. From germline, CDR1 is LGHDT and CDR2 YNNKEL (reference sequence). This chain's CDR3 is CASTLAGSTDTQYF. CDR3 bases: TGTGCCAGCACCCTAGCGGGGAGCACAGATACGCAGTATTTT.

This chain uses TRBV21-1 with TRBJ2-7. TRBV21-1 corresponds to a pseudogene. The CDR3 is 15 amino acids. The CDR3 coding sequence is TGTGCCACCTCTCATGGCAGGTTGGGCTCCTACGAGCAGTACTTC. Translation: CATSHGRLGSYEQYF.